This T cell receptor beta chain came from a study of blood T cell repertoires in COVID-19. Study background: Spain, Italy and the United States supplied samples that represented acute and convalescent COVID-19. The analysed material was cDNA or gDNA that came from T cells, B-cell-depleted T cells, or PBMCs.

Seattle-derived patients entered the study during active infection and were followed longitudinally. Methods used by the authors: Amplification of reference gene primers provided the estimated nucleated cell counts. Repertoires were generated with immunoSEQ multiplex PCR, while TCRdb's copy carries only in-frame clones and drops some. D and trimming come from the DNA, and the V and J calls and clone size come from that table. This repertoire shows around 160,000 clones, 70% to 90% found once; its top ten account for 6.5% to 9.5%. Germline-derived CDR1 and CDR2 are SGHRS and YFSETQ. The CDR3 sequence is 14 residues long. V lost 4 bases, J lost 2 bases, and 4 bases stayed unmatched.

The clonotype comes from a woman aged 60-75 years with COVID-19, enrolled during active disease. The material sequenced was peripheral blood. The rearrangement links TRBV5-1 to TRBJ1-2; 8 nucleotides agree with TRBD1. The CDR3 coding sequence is TGCGCCAGCAGCGACAGGACAGGGAACTATGGCTACACCTTC. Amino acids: CASSDRTGNYGYTF.